A selection of T cell receptor beta chains follows, all from one sample in a study of blood T cell repertoires in COVID-19. Clones were read by immunoSEQ multiplex PCR, and TCRdb kept only the in-frame ones, dropping some. This sample carries about 210,000 clones, more than 75% of them seen once, and the ten largest clones take roughly 5.5%. Sequencing input: peripheral blood. The receptors here all came from a woman in her 70s with COVID-19, enrolled during active disease. The CDR3 runs from the conserved cysteine through the conserved F or W.

CDR3 length	J gene	V gene	CDR3 protein
17	TRBJ2-1	TRBV27	CASSLGVSRLANNEQFF
11	TRBJ1-3	TRBV20-1	CSAIRGNTIYF
13	TRBJ1-5	TRBV6-5	CASSSYSDQPQHF
13	TRBJ2-7	TRBV2	CASSLSSGNEQYF
15	TRBJ1-1	TRBV9	CASSVDTTGNTEAFF
12	TRBJ2-1	TRBV6-5	CASSRDRREQFF
14	TRBJ2-7	TRBV30	CAWSPPSGTYEQYF
18	TRBJ2-7	TRBV7-2	CASSFGPMRQGLFYEQYF
15	TRBJ2-1	TRBV10-3	CAISEPGLAGDEQFF
14	TRBJ1-5	TRBV6-2/TRBV6-3	CASSYVGGDQPQHF
13	TRBJ1-4	TRBV2	CASSGEINEKLFF